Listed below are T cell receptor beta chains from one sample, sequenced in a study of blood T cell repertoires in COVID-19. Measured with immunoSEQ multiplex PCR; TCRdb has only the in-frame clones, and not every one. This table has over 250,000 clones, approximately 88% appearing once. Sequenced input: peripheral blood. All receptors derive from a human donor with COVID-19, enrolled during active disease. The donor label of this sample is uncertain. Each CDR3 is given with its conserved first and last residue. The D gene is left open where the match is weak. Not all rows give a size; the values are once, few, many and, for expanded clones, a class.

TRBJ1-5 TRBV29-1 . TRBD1 TGCAGCGTGGTCCTGACAGGGGGCAGTCAGCCCCAGCATTTT CSVVLTGGSQPQHF
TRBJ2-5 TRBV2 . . TGTGCCAGCAGTGTAGGGGGGGCCCGATTCCAAGAGACCCAGTACTTC CASSVGGARFQETQYF
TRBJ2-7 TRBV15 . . TGTGCCAGCAAAGGCACCGAGGGATCCGAGCAGTACTTC CASKGTEGSEQYF
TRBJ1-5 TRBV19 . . TGTGCCAGTGGACAGAGTAGCAATCAGCCCCAGCATTTT CASGQSSNQPQHF
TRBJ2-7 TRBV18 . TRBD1 TGTGCCAGCTCACCGACAGGGGAATCCTACGAGCAGTACTTC CASSPTGESYEQYF
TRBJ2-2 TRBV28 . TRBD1 TGTGCCAGCAGTCGACAGGGGCCGATCTTCACCGGGGAGCTGTTTTTT CASSRQGPIFTGELFF
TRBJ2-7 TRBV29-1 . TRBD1 TGCAGCGTTGAAAAGGGGACCGGGACAGCGATCTACGAGCAGTACTTC CSVEKGTGTAIYEQYF
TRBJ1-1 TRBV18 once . TGTGCCAGCTCACCGCCTATCCAGGGTATCAGAGCGGAAGCTTTCTTT CASSPPIQGIRAEAFF
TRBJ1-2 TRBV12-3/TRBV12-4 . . TGTGCCAGCAGTTTCAGGGCCTCGTTTGGCTACACCTTC CASSFRASFGYTF
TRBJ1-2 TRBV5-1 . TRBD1 TGCGCCAGCAGCCAGGGGGGATCTGCAGCCTATGGCTACACCTTC CASSQGGSAAYGYTF
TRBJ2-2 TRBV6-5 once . TGTGCCAGCAGTTCTTGGGCCCAGACCAACACCGGGGAGCTGTTTTTT CASSSWAQTNTGELFF
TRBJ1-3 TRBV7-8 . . TGTGCCAGCAGCTTGGAGTCTGGAAACACCATATATTTT CASSLESGNTIYF
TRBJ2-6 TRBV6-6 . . TGTGCCAGCAGTCTCGAGAGCTCTGGGGCCAACGTCCTGACTTTC CASSLESSGANVLTF
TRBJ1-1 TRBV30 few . TGTGCCTGGAGTGTACGTAGGGAGGCTGAAGCTTTCTTT CAWSVRREAEAFF
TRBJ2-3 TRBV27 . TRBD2 TGTGCCAGCAGTTTATCGAGCCCAGCAGGGGTTTCTCTAGCGGGAGGAGATACGCAGTATTTT CASSLSSPAGVSLAGGDTQYF
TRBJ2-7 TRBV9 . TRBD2 TGTGCCAGCAGCGTAGGGGACTATTACGAGCAGTACTTC CASSVGDYYEQYF
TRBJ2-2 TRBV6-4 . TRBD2 TGTGCCAGCAGTGACTCTTCTAGCGGGAGGGCCCTGGAGCTGTTTTTT CASSDSSSGRALELFF
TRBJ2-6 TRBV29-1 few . TGCAGCGCCGCGGACAGAACTGGGGCCAACGTCCTGACTTTC CSAADRTGANVLTF
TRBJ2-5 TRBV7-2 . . TGTGCCAGCAGCTTAGGAGGGTTGGAGACCCAGTACTTC CASSLGGLETQYF